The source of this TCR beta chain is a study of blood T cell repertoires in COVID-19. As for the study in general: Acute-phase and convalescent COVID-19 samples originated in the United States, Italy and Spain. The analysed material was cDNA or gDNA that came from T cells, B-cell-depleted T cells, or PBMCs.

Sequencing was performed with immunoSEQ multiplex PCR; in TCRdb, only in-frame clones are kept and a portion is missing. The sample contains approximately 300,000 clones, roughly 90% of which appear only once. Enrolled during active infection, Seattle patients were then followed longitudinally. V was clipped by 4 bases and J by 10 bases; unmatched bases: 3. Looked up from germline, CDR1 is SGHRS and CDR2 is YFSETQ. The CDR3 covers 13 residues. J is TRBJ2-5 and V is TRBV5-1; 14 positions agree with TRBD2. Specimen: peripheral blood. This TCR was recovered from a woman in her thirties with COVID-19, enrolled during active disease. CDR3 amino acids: CASSPGTSGGQYF. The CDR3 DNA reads TGCGCCAGCAGCCCAGGGACTAGCGGGGGCCAGTACTTC.